One sample yielded the 20 T cell receptor beta chains listed below, sequenced in a study of response to subunit inactivated influenza vaccine. TCRdb independently ran MiXCR on the RT-PCR reads; one entry per CDR3 protein. The sample includes over 800,000 distinct CDR3 sequences, 21% of them seen just once. The starting material was PBMCs from blood, obtained roughly 5 days after vaccination. The receptors derive from a man aged 45-60 years who received an inactivated influenza vaccine.

This clonotype was detected only once. The chain joins TRBV7-2 to TRBJ1-4; D might be TRBD1 (5 bases). From germline, CDR1 is SGHTA and CDR2 FQGNSA. V was clipped by 5 bases and J by 7 bases, with 14 bases between them. The CDR3 totals 14 residues. This CDR3 is CASSQTGYGEKLFF. CDR3 in DNA: TGTGCCAGCAGCCAAACAGGTTACGGTGAAAAACTGTTTTTT.

The chain uses TRBV20-1 and TRBJ1-5; D perhaps matches TRBD1 (6 bases). Trimming took 3 bases from V and 7 from J, leaving 13 bases between them. The CDR3 length is 13 residues. Looked up from germline, CDR1 is DFQATT and CDR2 is SNEGSKA (reference sequence). The CDR3, as DNA: TGCAGTGCTAGGCCTTGGGGGGGCCAGCCCCAGCATTTT. Translated: CSARPWGGQPQHF.

This clonotype was seen a handful of times. The chain employs TRBV10-3 and TRBJ2-1; TRBD2 aligns across 10 bases. V lost 8 bases to trimming and J lost 4 bases; unmatched junction nucleotides: 11. The length of the CDR3 is 16 residues. Germline V gene sequence: CDR1 ENHRY, CDR2 SYGVKD. The CDR3 reads CAIRDSSGSSYNEQFF. The CDR3 DNA sequence: TGTGCCATCCGAGACTCTAGCGGGAGTTCGTACAATGAGCAGTTCTTC.

The V gene is TRBV10-3, the J gene TRBJ2-7, with 9 bases aligning to TRBD1. Germline values: CDR1 ENHRY, CDR2 SYGVKD. After removal of 8 bases from V and 3 bases from J, the junction contained 8 bases not matched to a gene. The CDR3 consists of 14 residues. This CDR3 reads CAIGEQGAGYEQYF. The DNA for the CDR3 is TGTGCCATCGGGGAACAGGGGGCAGGCTACGAGCAGTACTTC.

This rearrangement joins TRBV20-1 to TRBJ2-1; D gene uncertain. V was pared by 2 bases and J by 0 bases, with 17 bases between. CDR1 is DFQATT, CDR2 SNEGSKA, per germline (reference sequence). The CDR3 is made up of 17 amino acids. The CDR3 DNA follows: TGCAGTGCTAGAAGTACAGAGCGACTCTTCTCCTACAATGAGCAGTTCTTC. Protein: CSARSTERLFSYNEQFF.

This clonotype was counted a few times. The chain joins TRBV9 to TRBJ1-6; TRBD1 matches 8 bases. The V segment lost 3 bases and the J segment 8 bases; nucleotides outside the gene matches: 4. CDR1 and CDR2 (germline): SGDLS, YYNGEE. The CDR3 loop spans 14 amino acids. CDR3 in DNA: TGTGCCAGCAGCGCCGACAGGGGCTATTCACCCCTCCACTTT. The encoded protein is CASSADRGYSPLHF.

The CDR3 loop is CSAQRLGGSTDTQYF. The CDR3 DNA follows: TGCAGTGCCCAGAGATTGGGAGGTAGCACAGATACGCAGTATTTT. V and J are TRBV20-1 and TRBJ2-3, with TRBD2 as a possible D gene (6 bases). This CDR3 has 15 amino acids. Germline values: CDR1 DFQATT, CDR2 SNEGSKA (reference sequence). V lost 6 bases and J 0 bases, leaving 16 bases between the germline ends.

This clonotype was counted a few times. The chain joins TRBV4-3 to TRBJ1-5; TRBD1 is a possible D gene (6 bases). Per germline, CDR1 LGHNA and CDR2 YSLEER. The CDR3 has 16 residues. The V end lost 0 bases, the J end lost 4 bases, and 13 bases lay between the germline ends. This chain's CDR3 is CASSQDVWGANQPQHF. For the CDR3, the DNA is TGCGCCAGCAGCCAAGATGTATGGGGGGCGAATCAGCCCCAGCATTTT.

The CDR3 nucleotides read TGTGCCAGCAGCATGCTTAGCGGGAGTGTCCCCGATACGCAGTATTTT. Amino acids: CASSMLSGSVPDTQYF. This sequence joins TRBV7-2 and TRBJ2-3; 9 nucleotides match TRBD2. The CDR3 totals 16 residues. V shed 5 bases, J shed 6 bases, and the junction held 12 bases outside the gene matches. CDR1 is SGHTA, CDR2 FQGNSA, per germline.

The rearrangement uses TRBV10-3 and TRBJ2-7, with TRBD2 identical over 12 bases. The CDR3 is 13 amino acids. With 10 bases clipped from V and 5 bases from J, the junction kept 6 bases outside the gene matches. Germline lookup yields CDR1 ENHRY and CDR2 SYGVKD. The CDR3 sequence is CATRLAGEDEQYF. The CDR3 DNA is TGTGCCACACGACTAGCGGGAGAGGACGAGCAGTACTTC.

This clonotype has more than one count but fewer than ten. V usage is TRBV20-1 and J usage is TRBJ2-1; 8 positions agree with TRBD2. J lost 4 bases, V lost 0 bases, and 11 bases had no gene match. CDR1 DFQATT and CDR2 SNEGSKA come from the germline V gene (reference sequence). This CDR3 region has 17 residues. The CDR3 spells CSARDPRPSGSYNEQFF. As DNA, the CDR3 is TGCAGTGCTAGAGATCCCCGGCCTAGCGGGTCTTACAATGAGCAGTTCTTC.

This clonotype was seen at least ten times. V is TRBV5-6 and J is TRBJ2-7; D possibly corresponds to TRBD1 (5 bases). This CDR3 comprises 15 residues. Germline-derived CDR1 and CDR2 are SGHDT and YYEEEE. The V end lost 2 bases, the J end lost 2 bases, and 14 bases lay between the germline ends. CDR3 sequence reads: CASSFWTPATYEQYF. The CDR3 DNA sequence: TGTGCCAGCAGCTTCTGGACACCGGCGACCTACGAGCAGTACTTC.

The rearrangement joins TRBV6-2 or TRBV6-3 to TRBJ1-2; TRBD1 is a possible D gene (6 bases). V lost 4 bases to trimming and J lost 4 bases, with 10 bases between them. The CDR3 is 13 residues long. Germline lookup yields CDR1 MNHEY and CDR2 SVGEGT. The CDR3 loop reads CASSFGGAYGYTF. The CDR3 DNA follows: TGTGCCAGCAGTTTCGGGGGCGCCTATGGCTACACCTTC.

This clonotype has ten or more counts. The rearrangement links TRBV20-1 to TRBJ2-7; D uncertain. CDR3 length: 12 residues. Germline loops: CDR1 DFQATT, CDR2 SNEGSKA (reference sequence). V gave up 3 bases and J gave up 2 bases, with 8 bases separating them. The CDR3 protein is CSASTGAYEQYF. The DNA for the CDR3 is TGCAGTGCTAGTACTGGGGCCTACGAGCAGTACTTC.

The V gene is TRBV20-1, the J gene TRBJ1-2, with a weak D call TRBD1 (5 bases). Looked up from germline, CDR1 is DFQATT and CDR2 is SNEGSKA (reference sequence). The CDR3 contains 14 residues. Trimming removed 6 bases from V and 4 bases from J, with 18 bases in between. As DNA, the CDR3 is TGCAGTGCCACGTTCGGGGCCCGACTCTATGGCTACACCTTC. Amino acid sequence: CSATFGARLYGYTF.

This clonotype was seen only a few times. J is TRBJ2-6 and V is TRBV28, with D unclear. The CDR3 consists of 16 residues. Trimming took 5 bases from V and 0 from J, leaving 11 bases between them. Germline V lookup: CDR1 MDHEN, CDR2 SYDVKM. Here the CDR3 reads CASSSRISSGANVLTF. The DNA of the CDR3 is TGTGCCAGCAGTAGTAGGATCAGCTCTGGGGCCAACGTCCTGACTTTC.

The chain combines TRBV5-1 with TRBJ1-1; 9 bases map to TRBD1. This CDR3 region has 16 residues. CDR1 is SGHRS and CDR2 is YFSETQ in the germline V gene. The V and J ends lost 1 base and 10 bases, in that order; junction bases with no gene match: 14. The chain's CDR3 is CASSLYGAGQGSGAFF. CDR3 in DNA: TGCGCCAGCAGCTTGTATGGCGCCGGACAGGGGTCTGGAGCTTTCTTT.

The CDR3 loop reads CASSQDVPRATNPDTQYF. The CDR3 DNA reads as TGTGCCAGCAGCCAAGATGTCCCCAGGGCTACAAACCCAGATACGCAGTATTTT. V is TRBV3-1 and J is TRBJ2-3; possibly TRBD1 for D (5 bases). Germline V CDR1 and CDR2: LGHDT, YNNKEL (reference sequence). Trimming stripped 0 bases from V and 4 bases from J, with 20 bases between. The CDR3 consists of 18 residues.

This clonotype appeared a few times. V is TRBV12-3 or TRBV12-4 and J is TRBJ2-1, with D hard to call. The CDR3 consists of 15 residues. V lost 7 bases to trimming and J lost 2 bases, with 15 bases between them. CDR3 loop: CASTPAAPTYNEQFF. CDR3 sequence (DNA): TGTGCCAGCACCCCCGCGGCGCCCACCTACAATGAGCAGTTCTTC.

This clonotype was detected only a few times. This chain joins TRBV20-1 and TRBJ2-1, with 9 nucleotides matching TRBD2. V lost 1 base and J lost 7; bases outside the gene matches: 5. CDR1 and CDR2 from the germline V gene are DFQATT and SNEGSKA (reference sequence). The CDR3 loop spans 14 amino acids. CDR3 loop: CSARGLAGINEQFF. In nucleotides, the CDR3 is TGCAGTGCTAGAGGTCTAGCGGGAATAAATGAGCAGTTCTTC.